These 6 T cell receptor beta chains were all obtained from the same sample, sequenced in a study of beta chain features in type 1 diabetes. Study-level points and caveats: Moderately but significantly shorter TCRB CDR3s were found in Type 1 diabetes patients in all four CD4+ subsets.

The antigens for these receptors are not known. The entirety of the isolated RNA underwent reverse transcription, so expressed TCRB transcripts were sequenced. The repertoire was sequenced with immunoSEQ multiplex PCR; TCRdb's copy has only in-frame clones and lacks some. The data show 250,000 to 300,000 clones, less than 30% seen once. Material for sequencing was naive CD4+ T cells from blood. Receptors originate from a woman aged 30 to 39 with type 1 diabetes.

This chain connects TRBV4-1 to TRBJ1-2, with D possibly TRBD1 on 6 matching bases. V lost 2 bases and J 8 bases, leaving 12 bases between the germline ends. CDR1 and CDR2 from the germline V gene are MGHRA and YSYEKL. This CDR3 region has 13 residues. Here the CDR3 reads CASSQIGQRGYTF. The CDR3 DNA follows: TGCGCCAGCAGCCAAATCGGACAGAGAGGCTACACCTTC.

This clone was counted a few times. The chain has TRBV9 and TRBJ2-6; 9 nucleotides align to TRBD1. Trimming cost V 4 bases and J 3 bases; bases outside gene matches: 14. The CDR3 contains 19 residues. In germline, CDR1 is SGDLS, CDR2 YYNGEE. CDR3 sequence: CASSSRPGTGKRGANVLTF. As DNA, the CDR3 is TGTGCCAGCAGCTCCCGACCTGGGACAGGGAAGCGTGGGGCCAACGTCCTGACTTTC.

The V gene is TRBV28, the J gene TRBJ2-1; D not resolved. Germline V gene data show CDR1 as MDHEN and CDR2 as SYDVKM. With 7 bases removed from V and 4 bases from J, the gap between germline ends came to 14 bases. The CDR3 sequence is 14 residues long. The CDR3: CASTSYLAYNEQFF. The CDR3 DNA is TGTGCCAGCACTTCGTATTTAGCTTACAATGAGCAGTTCTTC.

The chain is built from TRBV15 and TRBJ2-1, with D possibly matching TRBD2 (5 bases). Trimming left V 5 bases short and J 8 bases short, with 16 bases between. The germline CDR1 and CDR2 sequences are LNHNV and YYDKDF (reference sequence). The CDR3 is made up of 14 amino acids. Written as DNA, the CDR3 is TGTGCCACCAGCCGGGGTGGCGGTCAAGATGAGCAGTTCTTC. Translating gives CATSRGGGQDEQFF.

The V call is TRBV2, the J call TRBJ2-7; tentative D call: TRBD1 (6 bases). V lost 8 bases to trimming and J lost 5 bases, with 16 bases between them. This CDR3 region has 13 residues. Germline V gene data show CDR1 as SNHLY and CDR2 as FYNNEI. The DNA for the CDR3 is TGTGCCAGCTGGACAGTCGGGGATCACGAGCAGTACTTC. Translation gives CASWTVGDHEQYF.

This clone was seen only a few times. The V and J genes are TRBV19 and TRBJ2-7; 11 nucleotides match TRBD2. CDR1 and CDR2 from the germline V gene are LNHDA and SQIVND (reference sequence). The CDR3 has 13 residues. V lost 7 bases and J lost 10; bases outside the gene matches: 9. The CDR3 protein is CASTSTSGNSQYF. CDR3 DNA sequence: TGTGCCAGTACCTCGACTAGCGGGAATTCTCAGTACTTC.